This T cell receptor (beta chain) was profiled in a study of T-cell memory formation after mild COVID-19. V was clipped by 0 bases and J by 3 bases, with 4 bases between them. The CDR3 is made up of 12 amino acids. Germline CDR1 reads SQVTM; CDR2 reads ANQGSEA. A single record per CDR3 protein comes from TCRdb applying MiXCR to the 5' RACE reads. The data contain 470,000 or so distinct CDR3 sequences, around 17% of them singletons. This clonotype was detected only a few times. Sample: PBMCs or a T cell subset sorted from them (not recorded which). This receptor was obtained from a man younger than 35 who had mild COVID-19 (a few samples of this study predate the infection). Cell type and time point are not known. The rearrangement links TRBV29-1 to TRBJ2-3, with D uncertain. Here the CDR3 reads CSVEDTTDTQYF. Written as DNA, the CDR3 is TGCAGCGTTGAAGATACTACAGATACGCAGTATTTT.